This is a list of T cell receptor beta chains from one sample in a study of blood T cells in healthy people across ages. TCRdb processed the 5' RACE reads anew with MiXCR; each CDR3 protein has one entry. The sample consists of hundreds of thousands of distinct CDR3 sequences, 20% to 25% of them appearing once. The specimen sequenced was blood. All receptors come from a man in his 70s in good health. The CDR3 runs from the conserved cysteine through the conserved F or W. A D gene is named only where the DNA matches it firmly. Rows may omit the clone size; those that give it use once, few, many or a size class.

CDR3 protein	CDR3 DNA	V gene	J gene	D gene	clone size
CASRTGTDNTEAFF	TGTGCCAGCAGGACCGGGACGGACAACACTGAAGCTTTCTTT	TRBV7-9	TRBJ1-1	NA	NA
CASSIDRDNQPQHF	TGTGCCAGTAGTATAGACAGGGACAATCAGCCCCAGCATTTT	TRBV19	TRBJ1-5	NA	NA
CSVVGTSHEQYF	TGCAGCGTCGTCGGGACTTCCCACGAGCAGTACTTC	TRBV29-1	TRBJ2-7	NA	NA
CANSPGATNEKLFF	TGTGCCAACAGTCCTGGGGCAACTAATGAAAAACTGTTTTTT	TRBV12-3/TRBV12-4	TRBJ1-4	NA	NA
CSASRGPPGYTF	TGCAGTGCTAGCAGGGGGCCTCCTGGCTACACCTTC	TRBV20-1	TRBJ1-2	TRBD1	few
CASSQPAPQETQYF	TGTGCCAGCAGCCAACCGGCACCCCAAGAGACCCAGTACTTC	TRBV7-9	TRBJ2-5	NA	NA
CSASRDVNEKLFF	TGCAGTGCTAGTCGGGACGTTAATGAAAAACTGTTTTTT	TRBV20-1	TRBJ1-4	NA	few
CASSPQGQDKETQYF	TGTGCCAGCTCACCACAGGGACAGGATAAAGAGACCCAGTACTTC	TRBV18	TRBJ2-5	TRBD1	NA
CASREVAGGSTDTQYF	TGTGCCAGCAGAGAAGTAGCGGGAGGTAGCACAGATACGCAGTATTTT	TRBV28	TRBJ2-3	TRBD2	NA
CSAQDREAEDTQYF	TGCAGTGCTCAAGACCGGGAGGCTGAAGATACGCAGTATTTT	TRBV20-1	TRBJ2-3	TRBD2	NA
CASSLRPLETQYF	TGCGCCAGCAGCTTGAGACCCCTAGAGACCCAGTACTTC	TRBV5-1	TRBJ2-5	NA	few
CSVEGPLFDNEQFF	TGCAGCGTTGAAGGTCCTCTATTTGACAATGAGCAGTTCTTC	TRBV29-1	TRBJ2-1	NA	many
CSARAGANTGELFF	TGCAGTGCAAGAGCGGGTGCGAACACCGGGGAGCTGTTTTTT	TRBV20-1	TRBJ2-2	NA	many
CASRPPGMGNQPQHF	TGTGCCAGCCGCCCCCCAGGGATGGGCAATCAGCCCCAGCATTTT	TRBV27	TRBJ1-5	NA	NA
CASGSHTSGGYEQYF	TGTGCCAGCGGTTCTCATACTAGCGGGGGCTACGAGCAGTACTTC	TRBV6-2/TRBV6-3	TRBJ2-7	TRBD2	few
CASSPLVPESEQFF	TGTGCCAGCAGTCCCCTAGTCCCGGAAAGTGAGCAGTTCTTC	TRBV12-3/TRBV12-4	TRBJ2-1	NA	few
CASSQDSASGSLLVYNEQFF	TGCGCCAGCAGCCAAGATTCGGCTAGCGGGAGTTTACTAGTCTACAATGAGCAGTTCTTC	TRBV4-3	TRBJ2-1	TRBD2	few
CASQFSGSVDTGELFF	TGCGCCTCCCAATTTAGCGGGAGCGTTGACACCGGGGAGCTGTTTTTT	TRBV30	TRBJ2-2	TRBD2	NA